What follows is one TCR beta chain and its context. Antigen specificity is unknown. This sample is drawn from a study of siplizumab effects on memory and regulatory T cells. Study observations and caveats: In siplizumab cultures, the suppressive function of proliferating Tregs remained unconfirmed.

Profiling relied on immunoSEQ multiplex PCR, and the TCRdb table lists in-frame clones only, not all of them. The sample consists of around 83,000 clones, approximately 90% of them appearing once. Germline V gene data show CDR1 as MNHEY and CDR2 as SVGAGI. Losses at the gene ends were 6 bases for V and 8 bases for J; bases not matched to a gene: 4. The CDR3 sequence is 14 residues long. The sequence derives from a human donor in good health. Sequenced input: CD4+ T cells sorted from blood. The V call is TRBV6-5, the J call TRBJ2-1; 13 bases fit TRBD2. The CDR3 loop is CASSGTSGIYEQFF. In nucleotides, the CDR3 is TGTGCCAGCAGCGGGACTAGCGGGATATATGAGCAGTTCTTC.